These T cell receptor beta chains were read from a single sample in a study of memory CD4+ T cells and cytomegalovirus serostatus. TCRdb's table, derived via immunoSEQ multiplex PCR, lists solely in-frame clones and lacks some. The table shows 50,000 to 75,000 clones, with 82% occurring only once. The sample consisted of memory CD4+ T cells from blood. Every receptor here comes from an adult in good health and CMV-seronegative. The conserved cysteine and the conserved F or W are not part of the CDR3 here. A D gene is named only where the DNA matches it firmly.

CDR3aa,j_gene,d_gene,v_gene
ASSRLAEYNEQF,TRBJ2-1,TRBD2,TRBV5-1
ASSRGTESTEAF,TRBJ1-1,TRBD1,TRBV5-1
ARHGAQY,TRBJ2-5,.,TRBV10-1
ASSARLADTQY,TRBJ2-3,.,TRBV6-1
ASSLESRGLGKTEAF,TRBJ1-1,TRBD1,TRBV7-6
ASSITTGTGMAGELF,TRBJ2-2,TRBD1,TRBV7-3
ASSRGPLLAGGRTGELF,TRBJ2-2,TRBD2,TRBV5-1
ASSYAGTHYGYT,TRBJ1-2,.,TRBV4-1
ASSRGHSYNEQF,TRBJ2-1,.,TRBV5-1
ASSQDRGGRNYGYT,TRBJ1-2,.,TRBV14
ASSFTVGEQY,TRBJ2-7,.,TRBV7-9
ASSLERDTQY,TRBJ2-3,.,TRBV5-5
ASSRDRADGYT,TRBJ1-2,TRBD1,TRBV2
ASTFRGLAGVGEQF,TRBJ2-1,TRBD2,TRBV28
ASSSAGQGYYEQY,TRBJ2-7,TRBD1,TRBV28
ASSVPLTGGTDTQY,TRBJ2-3,TRBD1,TRBV9
ASSWLAPNTGELF,TRBJ2-2,.,TRBV19
ASRPEGQGANYGYT,TRBJ1-2,TRBD1,TRBV28
AFVPGPGNEKLF,TRBJ1-4,.,TRBV30
ASSPGQAEQQY,TRBJ2-7,TRBD1,TRBV7-3
ASSSGPGANTGELF,TRBJ2-2,.,TRBV7-3
ASSEQGLTYEQY,TRBJ2-7,.,TRBV28
ASSKRRGEGYT,TRBJ1-2,TRBD1,TRBV25-1
ASSLELAGGYNEQF,TRBJ2-1,TRBD2,TRBV5-1
ASSVGTVDNSPLH,TRBJ1-6,TRBD1,TRBV27
ASSFGGPSSYNEQF,TRBJ2-1,.,TRBV7-9
ASSQGISNQPQH,TRBJ1-5,.,TRBV19
ASRTGGSSYNSPLH,TRBJ1-6,TRBD1,TRBV27
ASSFGGSSSYEQY,TRBJ2-7,.,TRBV5-1
ASSAQGDNQPQH,TRBJ1-5,TRBD1,TRBV9
AWRPSPGVAF,TRBJ1-1,.,TRBV30
ASSSPARSSYNEQF,TRBJ2-1,.,TRBV2
ASSVGPSLTNYEQY,TRBJ2-7,.,TRBV9
ASSVGRGTEAF,TRBJ1-1,TRBD1,TRBV2
ACRGTGVNYGYT,TRBJ1-2,TRBD1,TRBV10-3
ASSLDRLSYNEQF,TRBJ2-1,.,TRBV2
ASQLTGQTSNEQF,TRBJ2-1,.,TRBV11-2
ASSEGARTGKSPLH,TRBJ1-6,TRBD1,TRBV6-1
ASSNTPQETQY,TRBJ2-5,.,TRBV9
ASNPGQGQPQH,TRBJ1-5,TRBD1,TRBV12-5
ASSLGAGTGEETQY,TRBJ2-5,TRBD1,TRBV11-2
ASGTADSPLH,TRBJ1-6,TRBD1,TRBV2
ASSSSGRADTDTQY,TRBJ2-3,TRBD2,TRBV19